These 24 T cell receptor beta chains were sequenced from one sample in a study of T cell responses to AZD1222 COVID-19 vaccine. The table came from immunoSEQ multiplex PCR; TCRdb's copy has only in-frame clones and leaves some out. The table shows about 110,000 clones, with around 94% occurring only once. This material consisted of peripheral blood, taken on day 0 of AZD1222 vaccination. Receptor source: an adult in good health.

V gene TRBV6-5 combines with J gene TRBJ1-3; D gene unclear. This CDR3 region has 13 residues. V lost 7 bases and J lost 0, with 7 bases in between. Per germline, CDR1 MNHEY and CDR2 SVGAGI. The CDR3 nucleotides are TGTGCCAGCACACGGTACTCTGGAAACACCATATATTTT. This translates into CASTRYSGNTIYF.

The CDR3 DNA is TGTGCCACCAAGGGGCTAGCGGCCTACGAGCAGTACTTC. Its protein product is CATKGLAAYEQYF. The genes are TRBV2 and TRBJ2-7, with TRBD2 identical over 7 bases. This CDR3 is built from 13 residues. V lost 10 bases to trimming and J lost 2 bases; unmatched junction nucleotides: 8. Germline V CDR1 and CDR2: SNHLY, FYNNEI.

The rearrangement joins TRBV28 to TRBJ1-1; tentative D call: TRBD1 (5 bases). The germline V gene encodes CDR1 MDHEN and CDR2 SYDVKM. Trimming took off 5 bases at V and 5 bases at J, with 12 bases between the two ends. This CDR3 is 13 amino acids long. The CDR3 DNA reads TGTGCCAGCAGTAGGGGCGCGCGGACTGAAGCTTTCTTT. Translation gives CASSRGARTEAFF.

The gene calls are TRBV20-1 and TRBJ2-3; D is ambiguous. Germline CDR1 DFQATT, CDR2 SNEGSKA (reference sequence). The CDR3 loop spans 11 amino acids. Trimming pared 4 bases from V and 2 bases from J, leaving 4 bases between. CDR3 sequence (DNA): TGCAGTGCTAAGCCCACAGATACGCAGTATTTT. Its translation is CSAKPTDTQYF.

CDR3 DNA sequence: TGTGCCAGCCCCGCGGCCGGGAGGGCCGCCGGGGAGCTGTTTTTT. Amino acids: CASPAAGRAAGELFF. The chain joins TRBV7-2 to TRBJ2-2; TRBD2 agrees at 8 bases. CDR1 and CDR2 (germline): SGHTA, FQGNSA. CDR3 length equals 15 residues. V was clipped by 8 bases and J by 6 bases; unmatched bases: 11.

The CDR3 coding sequence is TGCGCCAGCAGCTGGGACAGCAATCAGCCCCAGCATTTT. Its translation: CASSWDSNQPQHF. The chain uses TRBV5-1 and TRBJ1-5, with TRBD1 as a possible D gene (5 bases). CDR1 and CDR2 (germline): SGHRS, YFSETQ. Trimming left V 3 bases short and J 1 base short, with 5 bases between. This CDR3 is built from 13 residues.

The chain carries TRBV5-1 and TRBJ1-2; no definite D call. This CDR3 has 14 amino acids. V shed 0 bases and J shed 4 bases, with 10 bases lying between them. Germline loops: CDR1 SGHRS, CDR2 YFSETQ. CDR3 nucleotide sequence: TGCGCCAGCAGCTTGGACACCCCGGGCTATGGCTACACCTTC. Protein product: CASSLDTPGYGYTF.

The chain is built from TRBV10-1 and TRBJ2-7, with unresolved D. V was trimmed by 6 bases and J by 3 bases, leaving 12 bases between them. CDR3 length: 13 amino acids. The germline gives CDR1 WNHNN, CDR2 SYGVQD (reference sequence). The CDR3, as DNA: TGCGCCAGCAGCCTCATAACTGGCTACGAGCAGTACTTC. Translating gives CASSLITGYEQYF.

This clone was found once. The V gene is TRBV30, the J gene TRBJ2-2; D remains unclear. V lost 5 bases, J lost 4 bases, and 8 bases lay in between. The V gene's germline CDR1 is GTSNPN and CDR2 SVGIG (reference sequence). The CDR3 runs 12 residues. The chain's CDR3 is CAWGYTTGELFF. Here the CDR3 DNA reads TGTGCCTGGGGTTATACCACCGGGGAGCTGTTTTTT.

The rearrangement joins TRBV12-3 or TRBV12-4 to TRBJ1-1; D uncertain. With 6 bases removed from V and 4 bases from J, the gap between germline ends came to 12 bases. CDR3 length equals 13 residues. The DNA of the CDR3 is TGTGCCAGCAGCAATACTGGGAGCACTGAAGCTTTCTTT. As protein: CASSNTGSTEAFF.

This clone was observed a single time. The chain has TRBV19 and TRBJ1-6, with TRBD1 matching over 7 bases. CDR1 is LNHDA and CDR2 is SQIVND in the germline V gene (reference sequence). V shed 2 bases and J 7 bases; nucleotides not matched to a gene: 8. There are 16 residues in the CDR3. The DNA for the CDR3 is TGTGCCAGTAGTATAAACAGGGGCGCCCGGAATTCACCCCTCCACTTT. The encoded protein is CASSINRGARNSPLHF.

The gene calls are TRBV6-5 and TRBJ2-7; TRBD1 matches at 10 bases. V gave up 6 bases and J gave up 3 bases; unmatched junction bases: 8. This CDR3 has 15 amino acids. The germline gives CDR1 MNHEY, CDR2 SVGAGI. CDR3 in DNA: TGTGCCAGCAGGACGGACAGGGGGGTGTACTACGAGCAGTACTTC. Its translation is CASRTDRGVYYEQYF.

The V and J genes are TRBV19 and TRBJ2-2; the D is unclear. The V and J ends lost 4 bases and 2 bases respectively, with 11 bases between them. This CDR3 has 15 amino acids. Germline loops: CDR1 LNHDA, CDR2 SQIVND (reference sequence). The CDR3 here is CASSRRATNTGELFF. CDR3 DNA sequence: TGTGCCAGTAGTAGGCGCGCGACAAACACCGGGGAGCTGTTTTTT. Looking up the rest from reference TRBV19 and TRBJ2-2 gives the full variable domain: DGGITQSPKYLFRKEGQNVTLSCEQNLNHDAMYWYRQDPGQGLRLIYYSQIVNDFQKGDIAEGYSVSREKKESFPLTVTSAQKNPTAFYLCASSRRATNTGELFFGEGSRLTVL.

This chain uses TRBV2 with TRBJ1-1, with a possible D match to TRBD1 (5 bases). CDR1 SNHLY and CDR2 FYNNEI come from the germline V gene. Trimming shortened V by 10 bases and J by 11 bases, and 23 bases separated the two germline ends. The CDR3 length is 13 residues. The CDR3 nucleotides are TGTGCCACCCCGAACCGAGACAGCCTCGGGGCTTTCTTT. This translates into CATPNRDSLGAFF.

This chain joins TRBV9 and TRBJ2-6; D is uncertain. The V gene lost 3 bases and the J gene lost 1 base, with 17 bases spanning the gap. Germline values: CDR1 SGDLS, CDR2 YYNGEE. This CDR3 region has 18 residues. The chain's CDR3 is CASSGPQGIRSGANVLTF. The CDR3 DNA reads TGTGCCAGCAGCGGTCCTCAAGGGATCCGTTCTGGGGCCAACGTCCTGACTTTC.

The chain employs TRBV4-1 and TRBJ1-6, with TRBD1 identical over 8 bases. The CDR3 loop spans 16 amino acids. Germline V gene lookup returns CDR1 MGHRA and CDR2 YSYEKL. V lost 1 base and J lost 6; bases outside the gene matches: 5. The CDR3 sequence: CASSQVRRGPNSPLHF. The CDR3 DNA sequence: TGCGCCAGCAGCCAAGTCCGCAGGGGGCCTAATTCACCCCTCCACTTT.

The chain employs TRBV28 and TRBJ1-2; D call uncertain. V shed 6 bases and J shed 2 bases, with 4 bases lying between them. Germline V gene lookup returns CDR1 MDHEN and CDR2 SYDVKM. There are 11 residues in the CDR3. CDR3 in amino acids: CASSRNYGYTF. CDR3 DNA sequence: TGTGCCAGCAGCCGAAACTATGGCTACACCTTC.

The chain combines TRBV19 with TRBJ1-5; a weak D match, TRBD1 (5 bases). Between the trimmed V and J ends, which lost 3 bases and 4 bases, there was a span of 19 bases. The CDR3 is 17 residues long. Looked up from germline, CDR1 is LNHDA and CDR2 is SQIVND (reference sequence). CDR3 protein: CASSIADIGARNQPQHF. The DNA for the CDR3 is TGTGCCAGTAGTATTGCCGACATCGGGGCTCGAAATCAGCCCCAGCATTTT.

This clone was seen only once. The V and J genes are TRBV3-1 (or the pseudogene TRBV3-2) and TRBJ1-2; no reliable D call. Germline CDR1 reads LGHDT; CDR2 reads YNNKEL (reference sequence). The CDR3 is made up of 14 amino acids. V was clipped by 0 bases and J by 7 bases, with 12 bases between them. CDR3: CASSQEGVKGGYTF. CDR3 nucleotide sequence: TGTGCCAGCAGCCAAGAGGGAGTCAAGGGTGGCTACACCTTC.

The chain carries TRBV6-5 and TRBJ2-7, with D possibly being TRBD1 or TRBD2 (5 bases each). Per the germline V gene, CDR1 is MNHEY and CDR2 is SVGAGI. The germline V and J ends were trimmed by 4 bases and 3 bases, with 10 bases remaining between them. The CDR3 length is 13 residues. In DNA form, the CDR3 reads TGTGCCAGCAGTTCGGGGCTAGACTACGAGCAGTACTTC. Its translation is CASSSGLDYEQYF.

This clone came up a few times. This chain joins TRBV9 and TRBJ1-3; TRBD1 is a possible D gene (6 bases). Germline assignment: CDR1 SGDLS and CDR2 YYNGEE. V lost 3 bases, J lost 4 bases, and 17 bases lay in between. The CDR3 totals 16 residues. CDR3 coding DNA: TGTGCCAGCAGCGCACAGGGCGTCGGAAGGGGAAACACCATATATTTT. Its translation is CASSAQGVGRGNTIYF. Supplemented by reference TRBV9 and TRBJ1-3, the full variable domain reads DSGVTQTPKHLITATGQRVTLRCSPRSGDLSVYWYQQSLDQGLQFLIQYYNGEERAKGNILERFSAQQFPDLHSELNLSSLELGDSALYFCASSAQGVGRGNTIYFGEGSWLTVV.

This clone was seen a single time. DNA of the CDR3: TGTGCCAGCAGCTTGGGGGGGTTCGTCTATTCACCCCTCCACTTT. Translating gives CASSLGGFVYSPLHF. V usage is TRBV11-1 and J usage is TRBJ1-6, with D perhaps TRBD1 (5 bases). The germline gives CDR1 SGHAT, CDR2 FQDESV (reference sequence). Trimming removed 3 bases from V and 8 bases from J, with 14 bases in between. This CDR3 is 15 amino acids long.

A note on this clone: Other DNA sequences of this sample code for an identical CDR3. The CDR3 DNA follows: TGTGCCAGTAGTGGCAGGGGAGGCCAGCCCCAGCATTTT. Amino acid sequence: CASSGRGGQPQHF. The gene calls are TRBV19 and TRBJ1-5, with TRBD1 as a possible D gene (6 bases). The CDR3 is made up of 13 amino acids. The germline V gene has CDR1 LNHDA and CDR2 SQIVND (reference sequence). The ends were cut back, 5 bases at V and 7 bases at J, with 12 bases in the middle.

The J gene is TRBJ1-4, the V gene TRBV27; no firm D call. CDR3 length: 12 residues. Germline CDR1 reads MNHEY; CDR2 reads SMNVEV (reference sequence). V was pared by 7 bases and J by 6 bases, with 9 bases between. The chain's CDR3 is CASTPFDEKLFF. The DNA for the CDR3 is TGTGCCAGCACCCCCTTCGATGAAAAACTGTTTTTT.